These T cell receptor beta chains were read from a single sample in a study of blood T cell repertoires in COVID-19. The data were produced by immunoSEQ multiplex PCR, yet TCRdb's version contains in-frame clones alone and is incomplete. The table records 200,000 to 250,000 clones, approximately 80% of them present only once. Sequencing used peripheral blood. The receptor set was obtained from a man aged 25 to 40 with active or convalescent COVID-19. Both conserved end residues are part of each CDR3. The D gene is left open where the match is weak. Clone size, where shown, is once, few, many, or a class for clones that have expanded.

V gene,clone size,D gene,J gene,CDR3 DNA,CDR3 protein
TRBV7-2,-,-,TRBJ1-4,TGTGCCAGCAGCCCTTCGGCTACGGGGGAAAAACTGTTTTTT,CASSPSATGEKLFF
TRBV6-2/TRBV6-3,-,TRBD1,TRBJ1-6,TGTGCCAGCAGTTACGGACAGGGGGCAAGGCCTAAGTCACCCCTCCACTTT,CASSYGQGARPKSPLHF
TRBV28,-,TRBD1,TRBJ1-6,TGTGCCAGCAGCTATCCAACCGGGACAGGGGGTTCACCCCTCCACTTT,CASSYPTGTGGSPLHF
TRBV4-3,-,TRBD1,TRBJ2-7,TGCGCCAGCAGCCAAGATAGGACAGGCTTCAACGAGCAGTACTTC,CASSQDRTGFNEQYF
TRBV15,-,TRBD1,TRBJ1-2,TGTGCCACCAGCAGAGATAAGACAGGGGGCTTCGGATACTATGGCTACACCTTC,CATSRDKTGGFGYYGYTF
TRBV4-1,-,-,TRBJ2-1,TGCGCCAGCAGCCATTCAGGGGTAGGGGGCAATGAGCAGTTCTTC,CASSHSGVGGNEQFF
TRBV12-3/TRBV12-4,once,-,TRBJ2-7,TGTGCCAGCAGTTTCGGCTCCTACGAGCAGTACTTC,CASSFGSYEQYF
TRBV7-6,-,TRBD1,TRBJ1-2,TGTGCCAGCAGCCCTGACAGGGTATCGGCGCCGGGGGGCTACACCTTC,CASSPDRVSAPGGYTF
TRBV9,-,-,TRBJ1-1,TGTGCCAGCACCCTTCTCCAGGAGAACACTGAAGCTTTCTTT,CASTLLQENTEAFF
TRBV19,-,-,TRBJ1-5,TGTGCCAGTAGTATAAGGTCAGGGGACCAGCCCCAGCATTTT,CASSIRSGDQPQHF